This T cell receptor (beta chain) emerged from a study of blood T cell repertoires in COVID-19. Overall study context: Whether acute or convalescent, the COVID-19 samples came from the United States, Italy and Spain. PBMCs, B-cell-depleted T cells, or T cells provided the cDNA or gDNA that made up the material.

Authors' methods: For nucleated cells, counts were estimated from reference gene primer amplification. Generated by immunoSEQ multiplex PCR, the TCRdb table keeps only in-frame clones and is missing some. V and J calls and clone size are copied from that table; D and trimming were computed from the DNA. The sample includes roughly 300,000 clones, 84% of them seen just once. This CDR3 region has 16 residues. Germline CDR1 MDHEN, CDR2 SYDVKM. V shed 7 bases and J shed 0 bases, with 16 bases lying between them. Patients of the Seattle cohort, enrolled during active infection, were followed longitudinally.

The sequence was obtained from a human donor with COVID-19, enrolled during active disease. The donor label of this sample is uncertain. The specimen sequenced was peripheral blood. The chain has TRBV28 and TRBJ1-5; D perhaps matches TRBD1 (5 bases). In DNA form, the CDR3 reads TGTGCCAGCACCCTCGGGGGACTCCTTAGCAATCAGCCCCAGCATTTT. It is translated as CASTLGGLLSNQPQHF. Filled out from reference TRBV28 and TRBJ1-5, the complete variable domain reads DVKVTQSSRYLVKRTGEKVFLECVQDMDHENMFWYRQDPGLGLRLIYFSYDVKMKEKGDIPEGYSVSREKKERFSLILESASTNQTSMYLCASTLGGLLSNQPQHFGDGTRLSIL.